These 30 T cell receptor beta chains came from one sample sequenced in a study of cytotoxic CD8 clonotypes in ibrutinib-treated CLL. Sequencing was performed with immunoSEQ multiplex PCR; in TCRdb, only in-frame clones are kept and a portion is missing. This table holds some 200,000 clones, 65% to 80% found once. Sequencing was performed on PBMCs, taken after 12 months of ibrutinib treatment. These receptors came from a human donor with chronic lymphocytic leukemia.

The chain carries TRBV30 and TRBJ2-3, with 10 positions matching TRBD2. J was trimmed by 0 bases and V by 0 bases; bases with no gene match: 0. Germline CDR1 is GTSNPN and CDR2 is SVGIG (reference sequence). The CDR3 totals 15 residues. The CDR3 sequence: CAWSVLAGSTDTQYF. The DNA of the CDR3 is TGTGCCTGGAGTGTACTAGCGGGGAGCACAGATACGCAGTATTTT.

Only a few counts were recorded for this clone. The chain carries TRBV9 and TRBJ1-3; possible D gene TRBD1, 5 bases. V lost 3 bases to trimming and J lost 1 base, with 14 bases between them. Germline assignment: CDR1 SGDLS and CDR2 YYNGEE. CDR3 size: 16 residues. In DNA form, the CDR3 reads TGTGCCAGCAGCGCCCAGGGTAGAGTTTCTGGAAACACCATATATTTT. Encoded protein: CASSAQGRVSGNTIYF.

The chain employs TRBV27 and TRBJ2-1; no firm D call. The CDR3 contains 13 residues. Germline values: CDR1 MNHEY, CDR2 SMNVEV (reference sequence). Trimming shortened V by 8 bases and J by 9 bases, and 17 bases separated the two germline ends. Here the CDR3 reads CASQTIAGAEQFF. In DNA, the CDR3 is TGTGCCAGCCAAACTATCGCCGGCGCTGAGCAGTTCTTC.

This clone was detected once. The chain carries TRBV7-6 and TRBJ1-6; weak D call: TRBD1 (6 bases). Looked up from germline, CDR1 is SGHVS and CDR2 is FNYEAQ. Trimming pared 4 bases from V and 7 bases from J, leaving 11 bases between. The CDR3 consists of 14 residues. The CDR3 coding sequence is TGTGCCAGCAGCTCCGGACAGATAAATTCACCCCTCCACTTT. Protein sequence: CASSSGQINSPLHF.

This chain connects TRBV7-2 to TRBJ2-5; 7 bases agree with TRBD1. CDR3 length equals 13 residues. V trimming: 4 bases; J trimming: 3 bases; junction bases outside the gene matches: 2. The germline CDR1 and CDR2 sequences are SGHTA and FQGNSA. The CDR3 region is CASSSDREETQYF. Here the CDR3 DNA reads TGTGCCAGCAGCTCAGACAGGGAAGAGACCCAGTACTTC.

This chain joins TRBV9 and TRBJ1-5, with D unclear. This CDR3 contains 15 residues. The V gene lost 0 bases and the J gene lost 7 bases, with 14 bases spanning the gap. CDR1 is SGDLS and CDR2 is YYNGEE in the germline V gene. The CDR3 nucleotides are TGTGCCAGCAGCGTAGGGGGAAACGGGATACAGCCCCAGCATTTT. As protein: CASSVGGNGIQPQHF.

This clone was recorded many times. Here the CDR3 DNA reads TGTGCCAGCAGCGTAGATGGTACCGGGACTCTGAGCTCCTACAATGAGCAGTTCTTC. Translating gives CASSVDGTGTLSSYNEQFF. The chain recombines TRBV9 with TRBJ2-1; a weak D match, TRBD2 (6 bases). Germline V gene data show CDR1 as SGDLS and CDR2 as YYNGEE. CDR3 length: 19 residues. The V gene lost 0 bases and the J gene lost 0 bases, with 19 bases spanning the gap. The full variable domain, in which reference TRBV9 and TRBJ2-1 provide the parts outside the CDR3, is DSGVTQTPKHLITATGQRVTLRCSPRSGDLSVYWYQQSLDQGLQFLIQYYNGEERAKGNILERFSAQQFPDLHSELNLSSLELGDSALYFCASSVDGTGTLSSYNEQFFGPGTRLTVL.

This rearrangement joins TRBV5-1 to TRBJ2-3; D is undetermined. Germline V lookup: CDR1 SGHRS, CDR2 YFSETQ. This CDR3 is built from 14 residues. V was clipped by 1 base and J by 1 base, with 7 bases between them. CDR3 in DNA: TGCGCCAGCAGCTTGTGGTTAGGCACAGATACGCAGTATTTT. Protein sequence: CASSLWLGTDTQYF.

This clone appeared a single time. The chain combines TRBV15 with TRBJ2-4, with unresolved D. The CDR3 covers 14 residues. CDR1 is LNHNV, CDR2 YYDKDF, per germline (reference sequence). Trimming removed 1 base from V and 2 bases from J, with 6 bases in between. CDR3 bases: TGTGCCACCAGCAGAGGGGATACCAAAAACATTCAGTACTTC. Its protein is CATSRGDTKNIQYF.

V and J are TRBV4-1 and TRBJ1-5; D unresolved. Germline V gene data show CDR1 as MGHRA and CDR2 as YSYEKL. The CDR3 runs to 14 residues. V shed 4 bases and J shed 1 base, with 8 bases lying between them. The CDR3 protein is CASSPPDSNQPQHF. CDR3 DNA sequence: TGCGCCAGCAGCCCGCCGGACAGCAATCAGCCCCAGCATTTT.

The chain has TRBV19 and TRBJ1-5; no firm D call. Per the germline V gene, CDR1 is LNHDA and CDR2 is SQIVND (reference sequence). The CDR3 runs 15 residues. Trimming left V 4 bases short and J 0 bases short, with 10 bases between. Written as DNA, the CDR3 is TGTGCCAGTAGTAAGACCACATATAGCAATCAGCCCCAGCATTTT. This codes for CASSKTTYSNQPQHF.

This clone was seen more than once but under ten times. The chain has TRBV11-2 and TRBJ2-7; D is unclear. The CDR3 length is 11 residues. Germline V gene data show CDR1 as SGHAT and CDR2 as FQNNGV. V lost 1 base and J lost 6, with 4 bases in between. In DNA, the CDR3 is TGTGCCAGCAGCTTAGTATCCGAGCAGTACTTC. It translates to CASSLVSEQYF. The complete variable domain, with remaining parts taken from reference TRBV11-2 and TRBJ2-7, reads EAGVAQSPRYKIIEKRQSVAFWCNPISGHATLYWYQQILGQGPKLLIQFQNNGVVDDSQLPKDRFSAERLKGVDSTLKIQPAKLEDSAVYLCASSLVSEQYFGPGTRLTVT.

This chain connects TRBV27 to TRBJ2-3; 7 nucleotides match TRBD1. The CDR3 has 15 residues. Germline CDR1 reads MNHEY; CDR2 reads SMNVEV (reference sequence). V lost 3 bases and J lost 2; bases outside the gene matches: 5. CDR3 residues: CASSLGTAPTDTQYF. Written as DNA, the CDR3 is TGTGCCAGCAGTTTGGGGACAGCCCCCACAGATACGCAGTATTTT.

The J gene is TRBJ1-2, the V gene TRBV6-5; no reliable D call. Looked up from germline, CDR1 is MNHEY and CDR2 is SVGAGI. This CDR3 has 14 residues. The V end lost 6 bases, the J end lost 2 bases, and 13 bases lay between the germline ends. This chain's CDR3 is CASSPTQINYGYTF. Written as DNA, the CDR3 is TGTGCCAGCAGCCCGACACAAATCAACTATGGCTACACCTTC.

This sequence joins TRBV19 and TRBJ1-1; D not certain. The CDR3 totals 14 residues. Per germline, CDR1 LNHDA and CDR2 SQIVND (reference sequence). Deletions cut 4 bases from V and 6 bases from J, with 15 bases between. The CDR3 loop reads CASSKSPAGSEAFF. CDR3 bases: TGTGCCAGTAGTAAATCCCCCGCCGGGTCTGAAGCTTTCTTT.

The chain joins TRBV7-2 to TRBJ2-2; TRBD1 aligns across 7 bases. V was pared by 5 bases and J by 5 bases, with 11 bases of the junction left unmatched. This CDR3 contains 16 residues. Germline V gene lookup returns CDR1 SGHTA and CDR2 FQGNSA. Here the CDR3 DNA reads TGTGCCAGCAGCCGGGAACCGGGACAGTTTACCGGGGAGCTGTTTTTT. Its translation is CASSREPGQFTGELFF.

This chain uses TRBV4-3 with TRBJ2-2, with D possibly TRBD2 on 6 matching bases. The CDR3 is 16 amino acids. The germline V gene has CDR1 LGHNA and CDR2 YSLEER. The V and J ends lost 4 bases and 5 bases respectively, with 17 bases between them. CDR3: CASSPRGVADTGELFF. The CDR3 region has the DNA TGCGCCAGCAGCCCAAGAGGAGTAGCGGATACCGGGGAGCTGTTTTTT.

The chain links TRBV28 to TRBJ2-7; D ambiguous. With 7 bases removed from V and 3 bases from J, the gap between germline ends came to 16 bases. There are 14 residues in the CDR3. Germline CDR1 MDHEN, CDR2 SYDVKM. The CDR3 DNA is TGTGCCAGCATCTCCGCCAGTTTCTTCTACGAGCAGTACTTC. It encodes CASISASFFYEQYF.

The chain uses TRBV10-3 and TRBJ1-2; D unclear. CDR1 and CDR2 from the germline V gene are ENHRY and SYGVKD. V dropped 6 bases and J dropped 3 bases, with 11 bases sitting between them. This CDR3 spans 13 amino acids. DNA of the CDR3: TGTGCCATCAGAAACGACGGGGACTATGGCTACACCTTC. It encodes CAIRNDGDYGYTF.

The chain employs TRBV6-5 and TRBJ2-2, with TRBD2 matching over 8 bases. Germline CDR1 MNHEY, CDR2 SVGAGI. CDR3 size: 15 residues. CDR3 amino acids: CGTSARGGNTGELFF. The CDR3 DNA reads TGTGGCACGAGTGCCCGGGGGGGAAACACCGGGGAGCTGTTTTTT.

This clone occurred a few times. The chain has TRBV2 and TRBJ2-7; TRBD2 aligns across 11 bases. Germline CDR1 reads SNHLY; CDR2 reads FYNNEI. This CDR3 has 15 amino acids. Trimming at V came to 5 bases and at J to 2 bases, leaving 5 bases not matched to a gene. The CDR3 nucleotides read TGTGCCAGCAGTCCGACTAGCGGGGCAACCTACGAGCAGTACTTC. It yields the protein CASSPTSGATYEQYF. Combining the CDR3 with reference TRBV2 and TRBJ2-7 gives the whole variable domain EPEVTQTPSHQVTQMGQEVILRCVPISNHLYFYWYRQILGQKVEFLVSFYNNEISEKSEIFDDQFSVERPDGSNFTLKIRSTKLEDSAMYFCASSPTSGATYEQYFGPGTRLTVT.

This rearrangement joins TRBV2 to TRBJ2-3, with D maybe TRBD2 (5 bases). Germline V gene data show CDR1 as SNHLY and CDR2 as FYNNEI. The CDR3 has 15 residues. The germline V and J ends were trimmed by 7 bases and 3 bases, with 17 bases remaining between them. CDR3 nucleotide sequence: TGTGCCAGCACGTTTCAAGGACTTCATACAGATACGCAGTATTTT. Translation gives CASTFQGLHTDTQYF.

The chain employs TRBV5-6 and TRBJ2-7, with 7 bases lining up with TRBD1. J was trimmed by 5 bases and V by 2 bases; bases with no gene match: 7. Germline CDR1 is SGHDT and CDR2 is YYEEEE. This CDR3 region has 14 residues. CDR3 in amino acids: CASSLRGRFHEQYF. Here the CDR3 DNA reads TGTGCCAGCAGCTTAAGGGGGCGCTTCCACGAGCAGTACTTC.

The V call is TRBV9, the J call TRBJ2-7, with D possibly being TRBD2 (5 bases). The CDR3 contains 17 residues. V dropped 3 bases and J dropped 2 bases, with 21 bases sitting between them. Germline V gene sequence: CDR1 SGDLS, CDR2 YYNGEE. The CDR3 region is CASSATEGLPQTYEQYF. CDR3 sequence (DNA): TGTGCCAGCAGCGCAACTGAGGGTCTACCGCAAACCTACGAGCAGTACTTC.

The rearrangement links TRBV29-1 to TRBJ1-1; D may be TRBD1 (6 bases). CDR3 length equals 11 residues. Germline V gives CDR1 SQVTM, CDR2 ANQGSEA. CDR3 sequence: CSLGGDTEAFF. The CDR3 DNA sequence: TGCAGTCTAGGGGGGGACACTGAAGCTTTCTTT.

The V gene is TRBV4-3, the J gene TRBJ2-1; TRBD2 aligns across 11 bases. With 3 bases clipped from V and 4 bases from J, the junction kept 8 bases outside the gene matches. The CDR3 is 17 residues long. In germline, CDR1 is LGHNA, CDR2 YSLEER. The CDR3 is CASSHKVRLAGYNEQFF. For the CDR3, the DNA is TGCGCCAGCAGCCATAAAGTCCGACTAGCGGGATACAATGAGCAGTTCTTC.

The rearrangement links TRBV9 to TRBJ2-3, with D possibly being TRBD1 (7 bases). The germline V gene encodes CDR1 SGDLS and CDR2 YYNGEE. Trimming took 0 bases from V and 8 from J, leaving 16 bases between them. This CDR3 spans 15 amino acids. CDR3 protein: CASSVGLSQGGTQYF. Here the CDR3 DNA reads TGTGCCAGCAGCGTAGGATTGTCGCAGGGGGGTACGCAGTATTTT.

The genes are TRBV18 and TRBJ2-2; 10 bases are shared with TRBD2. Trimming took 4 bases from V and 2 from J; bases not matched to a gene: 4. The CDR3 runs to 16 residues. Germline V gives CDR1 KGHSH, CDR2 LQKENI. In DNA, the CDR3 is TGTGCCAGCTCACAGCGACTAGCGGGTAACACCGGGGAGCTGTTTTTT. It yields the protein CASSQRLAGNTGELFF.

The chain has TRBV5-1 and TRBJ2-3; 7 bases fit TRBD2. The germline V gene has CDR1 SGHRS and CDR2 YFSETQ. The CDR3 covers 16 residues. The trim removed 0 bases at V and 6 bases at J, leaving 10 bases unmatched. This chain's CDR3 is CASSLDGGRGEDTQYF. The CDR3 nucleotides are TGCGCCAGCAGCTTGGATGGCGGGAGAGGGGAGGATACGCAGTATTTT.

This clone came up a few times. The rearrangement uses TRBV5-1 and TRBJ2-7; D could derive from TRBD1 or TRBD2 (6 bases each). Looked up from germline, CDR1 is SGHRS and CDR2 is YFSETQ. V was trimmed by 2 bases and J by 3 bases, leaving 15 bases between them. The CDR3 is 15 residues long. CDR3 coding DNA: TGCGCCAGCAGCTTTCTGACGGGGGCCCTCTACGAGCAGTACTTC. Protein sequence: CASSFLTGALYEQYF. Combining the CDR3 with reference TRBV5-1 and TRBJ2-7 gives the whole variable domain KAGVTQTPRYLIKTRGQQVTLSCSPISGHRSVSWYQQTPGQGLQFLFEYFSETQRNKGNFPGRFSGRQFSNSRSEMNVSTLELGDSALYLCASSFLTGALYEQYFGPGTRLTVT.